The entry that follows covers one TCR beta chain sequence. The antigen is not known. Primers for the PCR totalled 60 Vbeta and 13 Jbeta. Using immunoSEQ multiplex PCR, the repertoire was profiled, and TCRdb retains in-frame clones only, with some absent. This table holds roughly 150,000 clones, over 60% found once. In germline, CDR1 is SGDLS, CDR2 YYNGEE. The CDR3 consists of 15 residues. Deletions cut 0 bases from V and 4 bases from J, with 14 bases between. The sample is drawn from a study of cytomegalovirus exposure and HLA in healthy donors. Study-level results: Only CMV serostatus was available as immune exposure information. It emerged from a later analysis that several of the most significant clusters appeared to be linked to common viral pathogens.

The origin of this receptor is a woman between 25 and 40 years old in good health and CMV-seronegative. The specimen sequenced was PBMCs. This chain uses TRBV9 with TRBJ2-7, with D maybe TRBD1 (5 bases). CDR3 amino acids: CASSVALGVQYEQYF. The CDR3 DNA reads TGTGCCAGCAGCGTAGCTTTAGGGGTACAATACGAGCAGTACTTC.